Each of the 9 T cell receptor beta chains below was sequenced from the same sample in a study of graft-versus-host responses after intestinal transplantation. Method: immunoSEQ multiplex PCR; TCRdb's copy keeps in-frame clones and lacks some. The sample shows tens of thousands of clones, around 90% of them seen only once. Once graft tissue had been processed, intraepithelial and lamina propria lymphocytes were released. Sample: ileum tissue, taken 350 to 400 days after transplant. These receptors came from a human patient who received an intestinal transplant, so some T cells may come from the graft donor.

The chain has TRBV5-6 and TRBJ2-1; possible D gene TRBD1, 6 bases. Germline V gives CDR1 SGHDT, CDR2 YYEEEE. CDR3 length equals 14 residues. Between the trimmed V and J ends, which lost 0 bases and 7 bases, there was a span of 11 bases. In DNA form, the CDR3 reads TGTGCCAGCAGCTTGGTGGACAGATCAAATGAGCAGTTCTTC. This encodes CASSLVDRSNEQFF.

The V and J genes are TRBV2 and TRBJ2-1; 10 bases agree with TRBD2. The germline CDR1 and CDR2 sequences are SNHLY and FYNNEI. V trimming: 6 bases; J trimming: 2 bases; junction bases outside the gene matches: 4. The CDR3 loop spans 15 amino acids. The CDR3 is CASRTLAGAYNEQFF. CDR3 in DNA: TGTGCCAGCAGAACCCTAGCGGGGGCCTACAATGAGCAGTTCTTC.

This clone appeared a few times. The chain joins TRBV7-9 to TRBJ2-1; D is unclear. The CDR3 spans 13 residues. Germline V gives CDR1 SEHNR, CDR2 FQNEAQ (reference sequence). Trimming stripped 7 bases from V and 6 bases from J, with 13 bases between. Here the CDR3 DNA reads TGTGCCAGCATCCAGCTAAGACGCAATGAGCAGTTCTTC. Encoded protein: CASIQLRRNEQFF.

This chain connects TRBV30 to TRBJ2-4; a weak D match, TRBD1 (6 bases). This CDR3 has 13 residues. The V and J ends lost 6 bases and 0 bases respectively, with 9 bases between them. CDR1 is GTSNPN and CDR2 is SVGIG in the germline V gene (reference sequence). The CDR3 sequence is CACRTVAKNIQYF. The CDR3 bases are TGTGCCTGTAGGACAGTAGCCAAAAACATTCAGTACTTC. The whole variable domain, remainder taken from reference TRBV30 and TRBJ2-4, is SQTIHQWPATLVQPVGSPLSLECTVEGTSNPNLYWYRQAAGRGLQLLFYSVGIGQISSEVPQNLSASRPQDRQFILSSKKLLLSDSGFYLCACRTVAKNIQYFGAGTRLSVL.

The chain recombines TRBV2 with TRBJ2-1, with 8 bases fitting TRBD1. With 1 base clipped from V and 11 bases from J, the junction kept 4 bases outside the gene matches. The CDR3 contains 13 residues. Germline values: CDR1 SNHLY, CDR2 FYNNEI. CDR3 DNA: TGTGCCAGCAGTGAAGGTACAGGGGGTCAGCAGTTCTTC. It yields the protein CASSEGTGGQQFF. Variable domain in full (rest from reference TRBV2 and TRBJ2-1): EPEVTQTPSHQVTQMGQEVILRCVPISNHLYFYWYRQILGQKVEFLVSFYNNEISEKSEIFDDQFSVERPDGSNFTLKIRSTKLEDSAMYFCASSEGTGGQQFFGPGTRLTVL.

The rearrangement joins TRBV15 to TRBJ2-5, with 10 bases fitting TRBD2. The J call is in doubt because the DNA end fits TRBJ2-7 better. Germline loops: CDR1 LNHNV, CDR2 YYDKDF (reference sequence). This CDR3 has 14 amino acids. CDR3 protein: CATAAGTSAYEQYF. For the CDR3, the DNA is TGTGCCACGGCGGCCGGGACTAGCGCCTACGAGCAGTACTTC.

A single count supports this clone. V is TRBV19 and J is TRBJ1-5; no clear D. CDR1 LNHDA and CDR2 SQIVND come from the germline V gene (reference sequence). This CDR3 region has 12 residues. Trimming took 5 bases from V and 7 from J, leaving 9 bases between them. As DNA, the CDR3 is TGTGCCAGTAGTTGGGCAGGACAGCCCCAGCATTTT. Its protein is CASSWAGQPQHF.

The V gene is TRBV28, the J gene TRBJ2-7; D uncertain. The CDR3 sequence is 15 residues long. In germline, CDR1 is MDHEN, CDR2 SYDVKM. Between the trimmed V and J ends, which lost 4 bases and 1 base, there was a span of 14 bases. The CDR3 DNA reads TGTGCCAGCAGTTCCGAGGACGGACCTTCCTACGAGCAGTACTTC. Translating it yields CASSSEDGPSYEQYF.

This chain joins TRBV10-2 and TRBJ1-3, with D tentatively TRBD1 (5 bases). V lost 4 bases and J lost 2, with 18 bases in between. This CDR3 region has 17 residues. CDR1 and CDR2 from the germline V gene are WSHSY and SAAADI. The CDR3: CASSAVGGPVAGNTIYF. The CDR3 DNA reads as TGCGCCAGCAGTGCCGTCGGGGGTCCGGTGGCTGGAAACACCATATATTTT.